This TCR beta chain is from a study of T cell repertoires in cytomegalovirus infection. CDR1 SGDLS and CDR2 YYNGEE come from the germline V gene. The CDR3 spans 13 residues. Deletions cut 0 bases from V and 3 bases from J, with 5 bases between. TCRdb redid the calling of the reads with MiXCR, one entry per CDR3 protein. The sample comprises more than 500,000 distinct CDR3 sequences, 16% of which are singletons, and 20% to 30% rests with the top ten. This TCR derives from a human donor in good health (CMV status not recorded). Some clones in this sample may be carry-over from other donors' samples. V and J are TRBV9 and TRBJ2-3; no clear D gene. The sequencing input was CD8+ T cells from PBMCs. In nucleotides, the CDR3 is TGTGCCAGCAGCGTAGTACGTACAGATACGCAGTATTTT. It codes for CASSVVRTDTQYF.